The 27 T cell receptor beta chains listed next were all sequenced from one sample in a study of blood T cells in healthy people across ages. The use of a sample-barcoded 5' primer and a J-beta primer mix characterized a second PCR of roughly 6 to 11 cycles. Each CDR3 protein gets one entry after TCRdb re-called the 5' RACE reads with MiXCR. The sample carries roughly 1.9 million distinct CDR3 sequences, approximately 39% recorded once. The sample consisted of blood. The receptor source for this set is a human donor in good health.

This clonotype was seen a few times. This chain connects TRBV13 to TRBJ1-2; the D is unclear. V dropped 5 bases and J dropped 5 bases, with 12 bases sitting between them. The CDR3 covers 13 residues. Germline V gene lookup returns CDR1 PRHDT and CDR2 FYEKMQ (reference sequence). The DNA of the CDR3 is TGTGCCAGCAGCCCTACCGACCTTTATGGCTACACCTTC. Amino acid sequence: CASSPTDLYGYTF.

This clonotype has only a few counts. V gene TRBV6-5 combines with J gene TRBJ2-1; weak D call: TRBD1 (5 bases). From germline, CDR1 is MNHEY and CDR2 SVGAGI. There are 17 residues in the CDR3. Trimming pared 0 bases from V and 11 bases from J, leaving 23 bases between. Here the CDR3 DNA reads TGTGCCAGCAGTTACTCATACTCCCCTTATCAGGGCGGTAAGCAGTTCTTC. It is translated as CASSYSYSPYQGGKQFF.

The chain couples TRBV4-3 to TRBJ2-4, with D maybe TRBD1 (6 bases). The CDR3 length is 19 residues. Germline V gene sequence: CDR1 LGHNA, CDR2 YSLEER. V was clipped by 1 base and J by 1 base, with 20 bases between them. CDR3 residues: CASSQVLGTGSEAKNIQYF. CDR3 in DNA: TGCGCCAGCAGCCAAGTTTTGGGCACAGGGTCTGAGGCCAAAAACATTCAGTACTTC.

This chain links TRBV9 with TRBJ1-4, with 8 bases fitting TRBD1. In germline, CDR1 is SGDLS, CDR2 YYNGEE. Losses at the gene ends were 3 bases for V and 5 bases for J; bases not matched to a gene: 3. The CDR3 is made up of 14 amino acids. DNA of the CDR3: TGTGCCAGCAGCGGGACAGGGATAAATGAAAAACTGTTTTTT. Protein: CASSGTGINEKLFF. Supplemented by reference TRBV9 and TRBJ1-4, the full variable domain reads DSGVTQTPKHLITATGQRVTLRCSPRSGDLSVYWYQQSLDQGLQFLIQYYNGEERAKGNILERFSAQQFPDLHSELNLSSLELGDSALYFCASSGTGINEKLFFGSGTQLSVL.

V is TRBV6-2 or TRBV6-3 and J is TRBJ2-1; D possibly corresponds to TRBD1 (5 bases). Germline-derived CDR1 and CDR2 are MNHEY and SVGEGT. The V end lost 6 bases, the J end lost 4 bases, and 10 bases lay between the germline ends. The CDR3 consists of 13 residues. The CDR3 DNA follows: TGTGCCAGCAGGGTTACAGGTTACAATGAGCAGTTCTTC. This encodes CASRVTGYNEQFF.

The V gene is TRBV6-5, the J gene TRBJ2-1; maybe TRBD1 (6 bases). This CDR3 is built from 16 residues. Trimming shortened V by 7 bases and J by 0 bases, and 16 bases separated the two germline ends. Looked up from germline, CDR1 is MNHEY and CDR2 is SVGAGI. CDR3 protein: CASKGNQGSSYNEQFF. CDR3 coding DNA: TGTGCCAGCAAAGGCAACCAGGGGAGCTCCTACAATGAGCAGTTCTTC.

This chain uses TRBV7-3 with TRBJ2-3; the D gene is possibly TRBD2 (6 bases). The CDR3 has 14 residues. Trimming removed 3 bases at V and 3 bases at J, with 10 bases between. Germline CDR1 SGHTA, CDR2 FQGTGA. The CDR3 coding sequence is TGTGCCAGCAGCTTGGGACTGCAAACAGATACGCAGTATTTT. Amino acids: CASSLGLQTDTQYF.

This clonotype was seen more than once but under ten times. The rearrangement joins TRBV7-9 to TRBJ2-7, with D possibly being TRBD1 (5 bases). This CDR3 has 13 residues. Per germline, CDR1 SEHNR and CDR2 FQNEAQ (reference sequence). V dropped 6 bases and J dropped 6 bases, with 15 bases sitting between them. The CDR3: CASSTADSAEQYF. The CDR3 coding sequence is TGTGCCAGCAGTACCGCCGACAGCGCCGAGCAGTACTTC.

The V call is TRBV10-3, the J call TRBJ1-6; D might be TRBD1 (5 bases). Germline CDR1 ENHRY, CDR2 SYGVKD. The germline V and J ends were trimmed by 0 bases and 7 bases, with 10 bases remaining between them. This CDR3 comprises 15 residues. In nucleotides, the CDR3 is TGTGCCATCAGTGAGTCGGGGGGGGAAAATTCACCCCTCCACTTT. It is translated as CAISESGGENSPLHF.

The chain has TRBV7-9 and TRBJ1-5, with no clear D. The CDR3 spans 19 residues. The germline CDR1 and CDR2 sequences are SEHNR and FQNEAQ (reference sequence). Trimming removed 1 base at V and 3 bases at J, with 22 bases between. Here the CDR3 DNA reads TGTGCCAGCAGCTTAGATGCCCCGGGGTCGACACGAAACAATCAGCCCCAGCATTTT. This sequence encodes CASSLDAPGSTRNNQPQHF.

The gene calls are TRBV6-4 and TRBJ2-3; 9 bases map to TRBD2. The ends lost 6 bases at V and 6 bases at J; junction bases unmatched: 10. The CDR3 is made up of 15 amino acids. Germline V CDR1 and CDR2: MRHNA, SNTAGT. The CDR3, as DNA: TGTGCCAGCAGCCCCGTAGCGGGGGATTGGGATACGCAGTATTTT. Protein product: CASSPVAGDWDTQYF.

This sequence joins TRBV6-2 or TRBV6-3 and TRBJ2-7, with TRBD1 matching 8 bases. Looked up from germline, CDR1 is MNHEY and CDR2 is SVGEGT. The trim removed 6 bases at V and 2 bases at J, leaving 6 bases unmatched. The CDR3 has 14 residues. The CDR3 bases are TGTGCCAGCAGAGGCCCAGGGGGCCCCTACGAGCAGTACTTC. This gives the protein CASRGPGGPYEQYF.

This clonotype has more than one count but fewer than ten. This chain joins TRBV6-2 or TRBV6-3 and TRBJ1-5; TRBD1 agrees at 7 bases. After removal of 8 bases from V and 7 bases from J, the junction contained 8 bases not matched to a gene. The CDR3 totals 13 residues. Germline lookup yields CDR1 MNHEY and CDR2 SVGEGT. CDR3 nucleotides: TGTGCCAGCCACGACAGGGAGGACCAGCCCCAGCATTTT. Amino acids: CASHDREDQPQHF.

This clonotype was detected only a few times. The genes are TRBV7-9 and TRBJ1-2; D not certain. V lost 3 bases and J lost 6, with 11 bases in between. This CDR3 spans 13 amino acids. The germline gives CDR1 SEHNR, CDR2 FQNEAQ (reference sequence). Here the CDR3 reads CASSFGIRDGYTF. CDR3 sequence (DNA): TGTGCCAGCAGCTTTGGAATCCGAGATGGCTACACCTTC.

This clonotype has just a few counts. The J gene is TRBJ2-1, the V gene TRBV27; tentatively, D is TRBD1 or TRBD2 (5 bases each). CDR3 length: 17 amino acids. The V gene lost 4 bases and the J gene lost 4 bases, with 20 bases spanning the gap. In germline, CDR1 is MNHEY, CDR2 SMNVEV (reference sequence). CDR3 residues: CASSSNLLPGRYNEQFF. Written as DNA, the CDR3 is TGTGCCAGCAGTTCCAACTTACTACCGGGACGTTACAATGAGCAGTTCTTC.

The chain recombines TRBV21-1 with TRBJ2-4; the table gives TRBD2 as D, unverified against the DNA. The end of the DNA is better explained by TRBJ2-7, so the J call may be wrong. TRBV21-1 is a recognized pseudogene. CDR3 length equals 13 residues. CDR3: CASSKGRKNEQYF. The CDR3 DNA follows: TGTGCCAGCAGCAAAGGGAGGAAAAACGAGCAGTACTTC.

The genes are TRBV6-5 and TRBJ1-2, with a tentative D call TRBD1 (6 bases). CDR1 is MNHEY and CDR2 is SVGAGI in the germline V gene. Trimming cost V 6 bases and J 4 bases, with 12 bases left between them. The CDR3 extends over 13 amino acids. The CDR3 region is CASSQQGVYGYTF. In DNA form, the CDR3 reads TGTGCCAGCAGCCAACAGGGCGTCTATGGCTACACCTTC.

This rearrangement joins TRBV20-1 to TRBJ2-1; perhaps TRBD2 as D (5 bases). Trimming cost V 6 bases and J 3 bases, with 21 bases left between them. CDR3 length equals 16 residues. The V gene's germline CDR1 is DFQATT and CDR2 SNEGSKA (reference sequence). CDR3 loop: CSATNSGDIFYNEQFF. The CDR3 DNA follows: TGCAGTGCCACGAACTCCGGGGATATCTTCTACAATGAGCAGTTCTTC.

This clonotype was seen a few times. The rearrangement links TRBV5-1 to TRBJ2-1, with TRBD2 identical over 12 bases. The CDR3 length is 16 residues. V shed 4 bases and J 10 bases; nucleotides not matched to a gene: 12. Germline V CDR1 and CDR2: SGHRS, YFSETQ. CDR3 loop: CASSPLPSGGALEQFF. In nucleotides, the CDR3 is TGCGCCAGCAGCCCCCTTCCTAGCGGGGGGGCCTTAGAGCAGTTCTTC.

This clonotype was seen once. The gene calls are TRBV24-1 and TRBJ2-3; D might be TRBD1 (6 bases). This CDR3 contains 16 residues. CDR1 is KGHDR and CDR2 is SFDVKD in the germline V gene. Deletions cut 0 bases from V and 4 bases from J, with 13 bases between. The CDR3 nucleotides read TGTGCCACCAGTGATTTGATACGAGAGGGGGCAGATACGCAGTATTTT. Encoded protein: CATSDLIREGADTQYF.

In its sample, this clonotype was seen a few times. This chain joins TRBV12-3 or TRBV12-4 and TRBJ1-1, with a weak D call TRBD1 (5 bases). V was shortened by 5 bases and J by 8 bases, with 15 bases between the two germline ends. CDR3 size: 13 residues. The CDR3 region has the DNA TGTGCCAGCAGTGTCGGGACTGCTGACGAAGCTTTCTTT. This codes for CASSVGTADEAFF.

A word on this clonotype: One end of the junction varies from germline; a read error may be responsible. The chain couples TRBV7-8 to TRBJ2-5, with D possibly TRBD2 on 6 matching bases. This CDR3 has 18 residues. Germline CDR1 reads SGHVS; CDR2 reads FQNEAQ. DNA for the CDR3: TGTGCCAGCAGTTTGCCCCGAGGCCTATTAGCGGCGCAAGAGACCCAGGACTTC. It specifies CASSLPRGLLAAQETQDF.

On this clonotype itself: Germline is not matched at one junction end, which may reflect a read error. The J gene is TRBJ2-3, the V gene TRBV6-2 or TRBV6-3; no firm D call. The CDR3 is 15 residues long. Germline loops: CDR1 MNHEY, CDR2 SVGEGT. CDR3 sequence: CAGSYRIESTDTQYF. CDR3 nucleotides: TGTGCCGGCAGTTATAGGATCGAGAGCACAGATACGCAGTATTTT.

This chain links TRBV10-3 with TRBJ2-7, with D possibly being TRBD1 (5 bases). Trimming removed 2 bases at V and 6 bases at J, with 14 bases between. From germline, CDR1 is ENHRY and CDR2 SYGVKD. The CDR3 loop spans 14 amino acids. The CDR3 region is CAISERQGEGEQYF. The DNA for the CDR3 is TGTGCCATCAGTGAGCGGCAGGGTGAAGGCGAGCAGTACTTC.

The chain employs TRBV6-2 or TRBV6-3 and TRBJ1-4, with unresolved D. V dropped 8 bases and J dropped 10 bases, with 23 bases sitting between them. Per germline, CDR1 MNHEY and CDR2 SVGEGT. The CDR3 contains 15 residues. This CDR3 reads CASSLPGVERVKLFF. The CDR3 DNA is TGTGCCAGCTCGCTTCCGGGAGTAGAACGTGTAAAACTGTTTTTT.

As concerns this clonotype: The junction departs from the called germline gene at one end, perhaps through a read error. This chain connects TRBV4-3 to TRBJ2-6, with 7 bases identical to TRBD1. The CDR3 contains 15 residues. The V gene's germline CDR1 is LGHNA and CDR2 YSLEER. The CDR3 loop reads CVSSLDRAGANVLTF. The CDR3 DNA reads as TGCGTCAGCAGCCTCGACAGGGCTGGGGCCAACGTCCTGACTTTC.

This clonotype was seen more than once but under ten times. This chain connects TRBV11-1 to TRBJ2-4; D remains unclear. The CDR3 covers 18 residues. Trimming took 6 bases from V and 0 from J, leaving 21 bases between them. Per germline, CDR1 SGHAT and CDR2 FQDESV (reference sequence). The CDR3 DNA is TGTGCCAGCAGTCTTAGCCTCTCGGCGGCGCTAGCCAAAAACATTCAGTACTTC. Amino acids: CASSLSLSAALAKNIQYF.